This T cell receptor beta chain was identified during a study of human T cells and chemical hapten exposure. Study-wide points: Donors' alopecia may make their immune response differ from healthy people's.

Using its own MiXCR run on the RACE reads, TCRdb lists one record per CDR3 protein. The repertoire holds more than 85,000 distinct CDR3 sequences, with 8.5% to 9% as singletons. Time point defined: pre-sensitization, week 0. The treatment here: therapeutic diphenylcyclopropenone sensitization with weekly scalp DPC. This clonotype was counted many times. Its specificity is unknown. CDR1 MNHNS and CDR2 SASEGT come from the germline V gene. V gave up 6 bases and J gave up 2 bases, with 14 bases separating them. The length of the CDR3 is 15 residues. The chain recombines TRBV6-1 with TRBJ1-5; D is perhaps TRBD1 (5 bases). The source of this sequence is a man aged 40-55 years with alopecia areata. Some clones in this sample may be carry-over from other donors' samples. This material consisted of whole blood, taken in connection with sensitization to the hapten diphenylcyclopropenone (DPC). CDR3: CASSRDPARNQPQHF. As DNA, the CDR3 is TGTGCCAGCAGCCGGGACCCCGCACGCAATCAGCCCCAGCATTTT.